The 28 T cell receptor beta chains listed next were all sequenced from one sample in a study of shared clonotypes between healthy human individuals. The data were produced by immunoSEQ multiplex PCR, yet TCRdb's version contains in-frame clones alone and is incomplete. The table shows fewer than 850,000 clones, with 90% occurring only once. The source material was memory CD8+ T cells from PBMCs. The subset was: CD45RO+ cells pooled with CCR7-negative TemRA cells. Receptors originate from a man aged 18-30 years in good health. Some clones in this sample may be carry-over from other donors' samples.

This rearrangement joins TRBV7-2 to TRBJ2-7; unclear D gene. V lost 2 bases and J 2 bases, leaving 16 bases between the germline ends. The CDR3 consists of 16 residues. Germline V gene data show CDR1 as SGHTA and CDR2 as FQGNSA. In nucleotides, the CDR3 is TGTGCCAGCAGCTTAAGGTCTAGTGTCTACACCTACGAGCAGTACTTC. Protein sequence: CASSLRSSVYTYEQYF.

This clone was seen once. In nucleotides, the CDR3 is TGCGCCAGCAGACAGGGGTTCGGGGCCAACGTCCTGACTTTC. Residues: CASRQGFGANVLTF. The rearrangement uses TRBV5-1 and TRBJ2-6, with 7 bases matching TRBD1. This CDR3 has 14 amino acids. Trimming took 5 bases from V and 4 from J; bases not matched to a gene: 3. From germline, CDR1 is SGHRS and CDR2 YFSETQ.

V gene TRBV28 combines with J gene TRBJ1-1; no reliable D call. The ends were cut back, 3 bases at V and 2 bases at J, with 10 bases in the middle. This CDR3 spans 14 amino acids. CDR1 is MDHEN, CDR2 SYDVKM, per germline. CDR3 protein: CASSFPTRNTEAFF. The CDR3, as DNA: TGTGCCAGCAGTTTCCCAACACGAAACACTGAAGCTTTCTTT.

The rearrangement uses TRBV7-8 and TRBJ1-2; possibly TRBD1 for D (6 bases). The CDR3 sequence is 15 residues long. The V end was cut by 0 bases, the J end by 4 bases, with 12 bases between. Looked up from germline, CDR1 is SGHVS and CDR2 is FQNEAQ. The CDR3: CASSLAPGALYGYTF. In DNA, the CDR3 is TGTGCCAGCAGCTTAGCTCCAGGGGCTCTCTATGGCTACACCTTC.

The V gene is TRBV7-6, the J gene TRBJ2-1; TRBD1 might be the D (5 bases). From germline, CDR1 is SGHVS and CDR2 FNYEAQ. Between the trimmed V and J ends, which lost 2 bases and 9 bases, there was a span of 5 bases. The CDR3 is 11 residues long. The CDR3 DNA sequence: TGTGCCAGCAGCTTACAGGGTGAGCAGTTCTTC. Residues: CASSLQGEQFF.

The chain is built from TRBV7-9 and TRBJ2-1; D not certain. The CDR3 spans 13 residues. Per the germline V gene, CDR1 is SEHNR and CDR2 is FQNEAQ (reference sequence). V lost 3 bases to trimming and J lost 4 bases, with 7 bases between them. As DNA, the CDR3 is TGTGCCAGCAGCTTGCGTGGGTACAATGAGCAGTTCTTC. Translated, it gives CASSLRGYNEQFF.

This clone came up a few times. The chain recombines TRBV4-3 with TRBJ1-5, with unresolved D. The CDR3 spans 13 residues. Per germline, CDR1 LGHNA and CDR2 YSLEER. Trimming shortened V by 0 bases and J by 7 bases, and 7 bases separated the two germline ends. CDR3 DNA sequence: TGCGCCAGCAGCCAAGACCTCCGGCAGCCCCAGCATTTT. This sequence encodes CASSQDLRQPQHF.

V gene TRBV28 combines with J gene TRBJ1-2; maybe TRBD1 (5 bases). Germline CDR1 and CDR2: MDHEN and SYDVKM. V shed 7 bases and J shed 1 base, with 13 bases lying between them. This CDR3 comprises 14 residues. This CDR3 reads CASTDIGHNYGYTF. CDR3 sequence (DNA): TGTGCCAGCACCGACATAGGACATAACTATGGCTACACCTTC.

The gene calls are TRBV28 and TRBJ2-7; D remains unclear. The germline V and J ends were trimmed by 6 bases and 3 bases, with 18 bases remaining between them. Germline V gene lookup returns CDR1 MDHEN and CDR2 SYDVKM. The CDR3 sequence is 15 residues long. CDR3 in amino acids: CASSPVSTLNYEQYF. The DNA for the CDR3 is TGTGCCAGCAGCCCGGTAAGCACCCTTAACTACGAGCAGTACTTC.

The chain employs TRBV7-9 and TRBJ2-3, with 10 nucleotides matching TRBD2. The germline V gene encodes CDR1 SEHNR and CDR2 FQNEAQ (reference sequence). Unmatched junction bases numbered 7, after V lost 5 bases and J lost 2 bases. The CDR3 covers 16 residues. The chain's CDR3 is CASSLLAGEYTDTQYF. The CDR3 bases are TGTGCCAGCAGCCTTCTAGCGGGAGAATACACAGATACGCAGTATTTT.

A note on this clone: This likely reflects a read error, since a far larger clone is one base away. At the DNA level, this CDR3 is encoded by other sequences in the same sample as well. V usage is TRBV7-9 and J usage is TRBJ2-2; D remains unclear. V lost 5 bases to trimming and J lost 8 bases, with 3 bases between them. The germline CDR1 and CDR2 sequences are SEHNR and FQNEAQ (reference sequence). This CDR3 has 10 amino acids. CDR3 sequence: CASSTGELFF. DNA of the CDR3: TGTGCCAGCAGCACAGGGGAGCTGTTTTTT.

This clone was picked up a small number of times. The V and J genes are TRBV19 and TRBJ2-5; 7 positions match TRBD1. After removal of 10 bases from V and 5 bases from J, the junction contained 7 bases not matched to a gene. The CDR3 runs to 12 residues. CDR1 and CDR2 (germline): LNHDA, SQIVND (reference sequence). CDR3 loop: CATGPGQETQYF. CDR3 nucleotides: TGTGCCACAGGACCGGGACAGGAGACCCAGTACTTC.

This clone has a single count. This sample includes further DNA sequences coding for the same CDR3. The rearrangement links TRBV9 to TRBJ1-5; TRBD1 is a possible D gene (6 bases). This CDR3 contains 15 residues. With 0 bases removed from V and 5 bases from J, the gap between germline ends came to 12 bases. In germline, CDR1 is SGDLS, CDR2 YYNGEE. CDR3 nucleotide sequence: TGTGCCAGCAGCGTAGGATCGGGGGGCTATCAGCCCCAGCATTTT. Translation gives CASSVGSGGYQPQHF.

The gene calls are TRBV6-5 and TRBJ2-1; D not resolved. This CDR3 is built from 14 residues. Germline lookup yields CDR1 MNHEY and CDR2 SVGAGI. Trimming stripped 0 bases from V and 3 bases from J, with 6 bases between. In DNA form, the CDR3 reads TGTGCCAGCAGTTACTCGAACGGCTACAATGAGCAGTTCTTC. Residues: CASSYSNGYNEQFF.

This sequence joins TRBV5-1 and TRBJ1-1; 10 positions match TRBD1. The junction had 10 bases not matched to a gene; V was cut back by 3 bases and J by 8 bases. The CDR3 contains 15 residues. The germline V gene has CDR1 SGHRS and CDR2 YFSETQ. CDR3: CASSWGQGTPLEAFF. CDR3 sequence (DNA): TGCGCCAGCAGCTGGGGACAGGGGACGCCACTCGAAGCTTTCTTT.

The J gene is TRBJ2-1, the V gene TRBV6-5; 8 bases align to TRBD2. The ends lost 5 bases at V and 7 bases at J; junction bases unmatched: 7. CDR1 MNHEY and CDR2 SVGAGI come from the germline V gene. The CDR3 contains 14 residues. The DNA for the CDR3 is TGTGCCAGCAGTACCAGCGGGAGATGGAATGAGCAGTTCTTC. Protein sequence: CASSTSGRWNEQFF.

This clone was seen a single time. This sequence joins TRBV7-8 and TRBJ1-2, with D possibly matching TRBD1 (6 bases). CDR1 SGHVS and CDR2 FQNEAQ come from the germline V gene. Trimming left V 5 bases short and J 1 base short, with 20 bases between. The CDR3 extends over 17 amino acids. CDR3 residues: CASSLGGAGSFNYGYTF. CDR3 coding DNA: TGTGCCAGCAGCCTAGGGGGGGCAGGGTCCTTTAACTATGGCTACACCTTC. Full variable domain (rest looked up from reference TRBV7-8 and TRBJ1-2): GAGVSQSPRYKVAKRGQDVALRCDPISGHVSLFWYQQALGQGPEFLTYFQNEAQLDKSGLPSDRFFAERPEGSVSTLKIQRTQQEDSAVYLCASSLGGAGSFNYGYTFGSGTRLTVV.

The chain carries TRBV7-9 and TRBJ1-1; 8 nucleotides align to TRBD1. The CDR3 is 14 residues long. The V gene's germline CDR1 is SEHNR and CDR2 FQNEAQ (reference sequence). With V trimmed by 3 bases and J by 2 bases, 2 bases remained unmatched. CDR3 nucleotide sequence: TGTGCCAGCAGCTTGACAGGGGCTAACACTGAAGCTTTCTTT. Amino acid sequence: CASSLTGANTEAFF.

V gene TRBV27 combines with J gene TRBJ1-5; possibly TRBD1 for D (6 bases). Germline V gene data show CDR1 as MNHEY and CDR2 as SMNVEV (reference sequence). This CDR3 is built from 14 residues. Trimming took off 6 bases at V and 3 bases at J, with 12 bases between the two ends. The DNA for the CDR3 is TGTGCCAGCAGAAAACAGGGATACAATCAGCCCCAGCATTTT. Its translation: CASRKQGYNQPQHF.

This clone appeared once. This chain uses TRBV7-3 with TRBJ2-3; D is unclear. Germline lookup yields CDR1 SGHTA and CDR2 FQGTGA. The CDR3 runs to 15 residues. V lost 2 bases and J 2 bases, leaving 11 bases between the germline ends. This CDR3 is CASSLHAHYTDTQYF. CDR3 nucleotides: TGTGCCAGCAGCTTACACGCGCACTACACAGATACGCAGTATTTT.

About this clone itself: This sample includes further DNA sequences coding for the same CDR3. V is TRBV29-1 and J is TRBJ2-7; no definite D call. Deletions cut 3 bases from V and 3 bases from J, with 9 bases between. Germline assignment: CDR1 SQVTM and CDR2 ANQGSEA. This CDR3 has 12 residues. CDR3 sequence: CSVEGRGYEQYF. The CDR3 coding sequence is TGCAGCGTTGAGGGCCGAGGCTACGAGCAGTACTTC.

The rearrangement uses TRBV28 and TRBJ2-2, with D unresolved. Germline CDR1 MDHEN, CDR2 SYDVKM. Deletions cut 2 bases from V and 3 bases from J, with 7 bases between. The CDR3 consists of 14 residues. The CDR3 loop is CASSLAGDTGELFF. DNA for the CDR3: TGTGCCAGCAGTTTAGCCGGTGACACCGGGGAGCTGTTTTTT.

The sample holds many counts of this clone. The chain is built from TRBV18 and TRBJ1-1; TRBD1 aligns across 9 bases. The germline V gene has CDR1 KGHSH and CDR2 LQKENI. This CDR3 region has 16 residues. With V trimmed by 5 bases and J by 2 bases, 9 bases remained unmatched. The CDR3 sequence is CASSTQGARVNTEAFF. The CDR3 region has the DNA TGTGCCAGCTCAACACAGGGGGCGCGGGTTAACACTGAAGCTTTCTTT.

In nucleotides, the CDR3 is TGTGCCAGCAGTCCCTCTTCTAGCGGAGCCTACGAGCAGTACTTC. As protein: CASSPSSSGAYEQYF. V usage is TRBV27 and J usage is TRBJ2-7; 7 bases line up with TRBD2. This CDR3 contains 15 residues. The V and J ends lost 5 bases and 2 bases, in that order; junction bases with no gene match: 9. The V gene's germline CDR1 is MNHEY and CDR2 SMNVEV (reference sequence).

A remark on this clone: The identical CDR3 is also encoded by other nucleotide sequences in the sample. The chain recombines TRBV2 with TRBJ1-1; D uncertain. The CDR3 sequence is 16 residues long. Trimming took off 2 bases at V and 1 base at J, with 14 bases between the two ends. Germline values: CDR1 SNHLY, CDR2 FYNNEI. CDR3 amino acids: CASSEIGNRGNTEAFF. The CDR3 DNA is TGTGCCAGCAGTGAAATCGGTAATAGAGGGAACACTGAAGCTTTCTTT.

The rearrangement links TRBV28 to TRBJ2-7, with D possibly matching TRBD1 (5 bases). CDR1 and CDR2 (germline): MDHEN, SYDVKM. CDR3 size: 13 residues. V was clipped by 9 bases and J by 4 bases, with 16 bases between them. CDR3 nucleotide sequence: TGTGCCAGTGAGGCACAGGAAAAATACGAGCAGTACTTC. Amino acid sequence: CASEAQEKYEQYF.

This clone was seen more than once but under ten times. CDR3 in DNA: TGTGCCAGCTCTCCCGACAGTGACTATGGCTACACCTTC. Translating gives CASSPDSDYGYTF. The chain uses TRBV18 and TRBJ1-2, with D possibly TRBD1 on 5 matching bases. The CDR3 contains 13 residues. V was trimmed by 6 bases and J by 3 bases, leaving 11 bases between them. Looked up from germline, CDR1 is KGHSH and CDR2 is LQKENI.

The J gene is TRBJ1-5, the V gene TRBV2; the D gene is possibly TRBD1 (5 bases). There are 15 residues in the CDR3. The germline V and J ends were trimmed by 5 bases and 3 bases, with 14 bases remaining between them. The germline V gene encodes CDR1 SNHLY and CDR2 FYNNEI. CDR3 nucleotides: TGTGCCAGCAGTCTCCGACAGACTCACAATCAGCCCCAGCATTTT. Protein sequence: CASSLRQTHNQPQHF.